Following are 6 T cell receptor beta chains from one sample sequenced in a study of Tregs in tolerant kidney transplant recipients. The method was immunoSEQ multiplex PCR; TCRdb's version includes in-frame clones alone and lacks a portion of them. The repertoire table contains roughly 48,000 clones. The source material was CD4+ T cells from blood, sampled before the transplant. The receptors stem from a human donor who received a combined kidney and bone marrow transplant.

Points on this clone: The CDR3 end falls 3 residues outside the read, so it is completed with the germline J gene. This rearrangement joins TRBV7-2 to TRBJ2-1; 8 nucleotides match TRBD2. From germline, CDR1 is SGHTA and CDR2 FQGNSA. The CDR3 contains 14 residues. The trim removed 5 bases at V and 4 bases at J, leaving 4 bases unmatched. The DNA read from the CDR3 is TGTGCCAGCAGCCCAGCGGGGGTTTACAATGAG. Translating it yields CASSPAGVYNE. The CDR3 reads in full as CASSPAGVYNEQFF.

Points on this clone: The read gets to within 3 residues of the CDR3 end, and the germline J gene fills in the rest. This rearrangement joins TRBV20-1 to TRBJ2-1, with TRBD2 matching 12 bases. With V trimmed by 1 base and J by 0 bases, 7 bases remained unmatched. The CDR3 consists of 18 residues. CDR1 and CDR2 from the germline V gene are DFQATT and SNEGSKA (reference sequence). CDR3 sequence reads: CSARGLAGEEGSYNEQFF. The sequenced CDR3 bases are TGCAGTGCTAGAGGACTAGCGGGAGAGGAGGGCTCCTACAATGAG.

On this clone: The CDR3 is cut off 3 residues early in the read; its end comes from the germline J gene. J is TRBJ2-3 and V is TRBV7-8; D unclear. The CDR3 has 16 amino acids. Trimming shortened V by 5 bases and J by 2 bases, and 17 bases separated the two germline ends. Germline CDR1 SGHVS, CDR2 FQNEAQ. The sequenced CDR3 bases are TGTGCCAGCAGCCCAAATTTCGCGGAGACCACAGATACG. Residues: CASSPNFAETTDT. The complete CDR3 protein is CASSPNFAETTDTQYF.

A note on this clone: The read finishes 3 residues shy of the CDR3 end, and the germline J gene is used to complete it. V gene TRBV20-1 combines with J gene TRBJ2-7, with D perhaps matching TRBD1 (5 bases). The CDR3 covers 13 residues. Germline loops: CDR1 DFQATT, CDR2 SNEGSKA (reference sequence). The V end was cut by 4 bases, the J end by 5 bases, with 15 bases between. The covered CDR3 bases are TGCAGTGCTACCCAGGGCAGGAAAGACGAG. Translation gives CSATQGRKDE. The whole CDR3 sequence is CSATQGRKDEQYF.

On this clone itself: With the read ending 3 residues before the CDR3 end, the germline J gene is used to fill in that end. The chain is built from TRBV7-9 and TRBJ2-7; 7 positions match TRBD1. The V gene end was trimmed by 4 bases and the J gene end by 2 bases; junction bases not matched to a gene: 5. Per the germline V gene, CDR1 is SEHNR and CDR2 is FQNEAQ (reference sequence). The CDR3 sequence is 14 residues long. The sequenced part of the CDR3 DNA is TGTGCCAGCAGCTCCCAAGGGACAGCCTACGAG. This translates into CASSSQGTAYE. The entire CDR3 protein is CASSSQGTAYEQYF. The full variable domain, completed using reference TRBV7-9 and TRBJ2-7, is DTGVSQNPRHKITKRGQNVTFRCDPISEHNRLYWYRQTLGQGPEFLTYFQNEAQLEKSRLLSDRFSAERPKGSFSTLEIQRTEQGDSAMYLCASSSQGTAYEQYFGPGTRLTVT.

The CDR3 spells CASSKGLAGTSGETQYF. CDR3 bases read: TGTGCCAGTAGTAAGGGACTAGCGGGAACTTCGGGAGAGACC. The chain employs TRBV19 and TRBJ2-5, with TRBD2 matching 13 bases. The read falls 3 residues short of the CDR3 end, and the missing part is taken from the germline J gene. Germline V gives CDR1 LNHDA, CDR2 SQIVND (reference sequence). This CDR3 is 17 amino acids long. V lost 4 bases, J lost 4 bases, and 9 bases stayed unmatched.